This T cell receptor (beta chain) was documented in a study of blood T cell repertoires in COVID-19. Study-level background: The analysed material was cDNA or gDNA that came from T cells, B-cell-depleted T cells, or PBMCs.

This clone was detected a few times. The germline V and J ends were trimmed by 11 bases and 8 bases, with 21 bases remaining between them. The CDR3 runs to 13 residues. The V gene's germline CDR1 is MDHEN and CDR2 SYDVKM. Libraries were prepared by immunoSEQ multiplex PCR; TCRdb keeps only in-frame clonotypes and omits some of them. Among about 260,000 clones listed, approximately 79% were seen once. The chain couples TRBV28 to TRBJ1-2; D possibly corresponds to TRBD1 (6 bases). The specimen was PBMCs or T cells enriched from blood (not recorded which). The clonotype was recovered from a man aged 30 to 39 with acute COVID-19. The CDR3, as DNA: TGTGCCTCGGTCGGGGGGCCTTCTTGGGGCTACACCTTC. It yields the protein CASVGGPSWGYTF.